This T cell receptor (beta chain) was identified during a study of Ad26.COV2.S vaccination and SARS-CoV-2 variants. Across the study: Ad26.COV2.S was injected intramuscularly once or twice, 56 days apart. Overall study results and limits: Vaccinees displayed broader spike-specific TCR repertoires than placebo recipients. CD8+ and CD4+ T cells specific for spike reportedly responded with substantial breadth after vaccination.

For this clone: Antigen specificity is unknown.

Here immunoSEQ multiplex PCR was the method, and the copy in TCRdb shows in-frame clones only, minus some. Of hundreds of thousands of clones in the sample, roughly 90% are singletons; the top ten hold about 1.5%. The V gene end was trimmed by 3 bases and the J gene end by 4 bases; junction bases not matched to a gene: 3. The length of the CDR3 is 14 residues. CDR1 and CDR2 from the germline V gene are SGHRS and YFSETQ. The treatment here: 15 to 20 received Ad26.COV2.S at low or high dose, single or two shots; five or six received placebo; per-sample allocation not given. Specimens were obtained on day 63 following the first vaccine or placebo injection. An Ad26 vector was used to express Wuhan-strain SARS-CoV-2 spike as the vaccine.

This chain connects TRBV5-1 to TRBJ2-7; 11 bases fit TRBD1. The source was peripheral blood, collected in a trial of Ad26.COV2.S vaccine versus placebo. The sequence was collected from a person aged 18-60 years who received the Ad26.COV2.S COVID-19 vaccine or a placebo. The CDR3 here is CASSWGDRGYEQYF. The CDR3 DNA is TGCGCCAGCAGCTGGGGGGACAGGGGGTACGAGCAGTACTTC. Supplemented by reference TRBV5-1 and TRBJ2-7, the full variable domain reads KAGVTQTPRYLIKTRGQQVTLSCSPISGHRSVSWYQQTPGQGLQFLFEYFSETQRNKGNFPGRFSGRQFSNSRSEMNVSTLELGDSALYLCASSWGDRGYEQYFGPGTRLTVT.